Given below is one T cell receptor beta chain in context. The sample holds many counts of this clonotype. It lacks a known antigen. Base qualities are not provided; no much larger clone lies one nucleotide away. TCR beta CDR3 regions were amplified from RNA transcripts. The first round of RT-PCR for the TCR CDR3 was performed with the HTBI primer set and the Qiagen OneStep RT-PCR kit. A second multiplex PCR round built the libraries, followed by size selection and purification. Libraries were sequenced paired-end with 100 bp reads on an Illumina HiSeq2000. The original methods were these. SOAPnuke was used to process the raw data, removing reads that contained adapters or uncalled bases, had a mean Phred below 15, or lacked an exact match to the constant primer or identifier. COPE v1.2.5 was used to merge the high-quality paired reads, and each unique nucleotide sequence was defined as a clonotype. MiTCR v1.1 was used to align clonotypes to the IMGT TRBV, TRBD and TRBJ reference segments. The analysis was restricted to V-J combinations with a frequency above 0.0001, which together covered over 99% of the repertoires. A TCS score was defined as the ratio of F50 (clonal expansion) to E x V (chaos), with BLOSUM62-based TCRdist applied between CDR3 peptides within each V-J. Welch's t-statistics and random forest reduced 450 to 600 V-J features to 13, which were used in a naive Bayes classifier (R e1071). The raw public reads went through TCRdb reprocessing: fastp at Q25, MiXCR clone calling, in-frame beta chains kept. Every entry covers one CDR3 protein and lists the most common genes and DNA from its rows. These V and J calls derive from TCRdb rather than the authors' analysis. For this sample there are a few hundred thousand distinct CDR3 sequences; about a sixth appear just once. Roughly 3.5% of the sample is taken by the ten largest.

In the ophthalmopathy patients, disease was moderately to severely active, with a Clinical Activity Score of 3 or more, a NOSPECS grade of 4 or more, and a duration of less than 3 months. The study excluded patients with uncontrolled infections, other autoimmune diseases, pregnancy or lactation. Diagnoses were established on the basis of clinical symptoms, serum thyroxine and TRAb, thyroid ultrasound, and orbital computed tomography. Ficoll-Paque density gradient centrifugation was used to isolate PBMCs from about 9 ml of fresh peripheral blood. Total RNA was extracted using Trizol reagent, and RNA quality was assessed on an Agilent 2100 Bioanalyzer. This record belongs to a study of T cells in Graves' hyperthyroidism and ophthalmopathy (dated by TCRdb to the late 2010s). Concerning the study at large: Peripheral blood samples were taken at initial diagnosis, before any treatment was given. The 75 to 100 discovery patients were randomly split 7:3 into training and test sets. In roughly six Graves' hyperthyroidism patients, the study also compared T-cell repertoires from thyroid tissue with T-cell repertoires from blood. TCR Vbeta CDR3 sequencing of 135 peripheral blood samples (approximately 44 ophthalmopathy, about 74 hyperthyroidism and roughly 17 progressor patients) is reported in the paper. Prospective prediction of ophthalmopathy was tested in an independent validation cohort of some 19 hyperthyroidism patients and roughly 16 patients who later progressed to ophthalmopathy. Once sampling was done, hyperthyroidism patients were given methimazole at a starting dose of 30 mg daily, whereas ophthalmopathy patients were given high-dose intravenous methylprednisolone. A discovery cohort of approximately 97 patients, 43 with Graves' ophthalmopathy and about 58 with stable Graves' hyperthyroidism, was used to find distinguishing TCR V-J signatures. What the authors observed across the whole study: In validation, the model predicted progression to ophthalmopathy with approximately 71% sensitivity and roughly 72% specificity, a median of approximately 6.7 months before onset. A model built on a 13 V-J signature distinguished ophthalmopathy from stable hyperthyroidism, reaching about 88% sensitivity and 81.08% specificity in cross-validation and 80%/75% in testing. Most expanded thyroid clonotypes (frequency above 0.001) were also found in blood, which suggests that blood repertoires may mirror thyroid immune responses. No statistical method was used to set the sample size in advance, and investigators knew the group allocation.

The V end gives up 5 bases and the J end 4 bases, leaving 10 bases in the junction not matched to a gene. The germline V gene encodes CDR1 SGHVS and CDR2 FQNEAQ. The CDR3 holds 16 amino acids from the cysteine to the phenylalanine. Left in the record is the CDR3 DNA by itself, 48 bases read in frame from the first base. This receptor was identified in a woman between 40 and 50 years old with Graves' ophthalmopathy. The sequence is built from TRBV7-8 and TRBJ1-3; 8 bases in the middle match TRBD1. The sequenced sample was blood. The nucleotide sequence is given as TGTGCCAGCAGCCCCAGGGGGCAGGGTGGAGGAAACACCATATATTTT. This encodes CASSPRGQGGGNTIYF.